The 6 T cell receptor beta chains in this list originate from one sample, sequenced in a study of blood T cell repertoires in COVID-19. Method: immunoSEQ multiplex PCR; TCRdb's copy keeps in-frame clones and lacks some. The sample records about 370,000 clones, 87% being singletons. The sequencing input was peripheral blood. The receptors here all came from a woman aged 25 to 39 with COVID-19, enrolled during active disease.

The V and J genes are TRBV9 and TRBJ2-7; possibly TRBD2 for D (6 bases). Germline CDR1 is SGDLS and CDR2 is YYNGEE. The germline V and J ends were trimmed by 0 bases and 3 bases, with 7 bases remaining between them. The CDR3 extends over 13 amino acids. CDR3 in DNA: TGTGCCAGCAGCGTAGGGGGGGACTACGAGCAGTACTTC. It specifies CASSVGGDYEQYF.

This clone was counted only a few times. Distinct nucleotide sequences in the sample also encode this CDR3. CDR3 nucleotide sequence: TGTGCCAGCAGCTTAGGCCAGGGAGGGGAGACCCAGTACTTC. It translates to CASSLGQGGETQYF. The chain uses TRBV11-2 and TRBJ2-5; TRBD2 agrees at 7 bases. Trimming took 1 base from V and 5 from J; bases not matched to a gene: 4. The CDR3 runs to 14 residues. Germline V gene sequence: CDR1 SGHAT, CDR2 FQNNGV.

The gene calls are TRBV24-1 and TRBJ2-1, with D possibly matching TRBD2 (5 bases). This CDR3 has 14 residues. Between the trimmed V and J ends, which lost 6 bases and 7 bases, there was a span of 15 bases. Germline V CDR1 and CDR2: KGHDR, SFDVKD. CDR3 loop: CATSRGSRENEQFF. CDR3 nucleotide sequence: TGTGCCACCAGTAGAGGCTCGAGGGAGAATGAGCAGTTCTTC.

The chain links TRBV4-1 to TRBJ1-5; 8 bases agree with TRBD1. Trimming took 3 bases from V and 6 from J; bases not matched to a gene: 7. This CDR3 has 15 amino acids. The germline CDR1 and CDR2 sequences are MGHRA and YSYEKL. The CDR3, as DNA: TGCGCCAGCAGCCACCGAGGACAGGGTATTCAGCCCCAGCATTTT. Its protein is CASSHRGQGIQPQHF.

CDR3 residues: CATSDLPRDTDTQYF. The CDR3, as DNA: TGTGCCACCAGTGATTTACCGAGAGACACAGATACGCAGTATTTT. The rearrangement links TRBV24-1 to TRBJ2-3; no firm D call. Deletions cut 1 base from V and 2 bases from J, with 9 bases between. This CDR3 region has 15 residues. Per the germline V gene, CDR1 is KGHDR and CDR2 is SFDVKD.

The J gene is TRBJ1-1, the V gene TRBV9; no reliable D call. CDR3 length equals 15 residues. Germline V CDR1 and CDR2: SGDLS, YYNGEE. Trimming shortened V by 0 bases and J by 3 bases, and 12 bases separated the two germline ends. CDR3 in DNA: TGTGCCAGCAGCGTAGGGAGAGGGAGGTACACTGAAGCTTTCTTT. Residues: CASSVGRGRYTEAFF.